This passage covers 9 T cell receptor beta chains from one sample sequenced in a study of OX40 agonist ivuxolimab in advanced cancers. Method: immunoSEQ multiplex PCR; TCRdb's copy keeps in-frame clones and lacks some. Of some 50,000 clones listed, approximately 87% are singletons. The material was CD4+ or CD8+ T cells sorted from blood, obtained in a trial of the OX40 agonist ivuxolimab. The receptors stem from an adult with an advanced solid tumor such as melanoma, head and neck, liver or kidney cancer.

In its sample, this clone was seen a few times. The chain joins TRBV6-1 to TRBJ2-2; 7 nucleotides line up with TRBD1. The CDR3 has 14 amino acids. V was pared by 7 bases and J by 5 bases, with 7 bases of the junction left unmatched. Per the germline V gene, CDR1 is MNHNS and CDR2 is SASEGT. CDR3 residues: CASNRDSFTGELFF. As DNA, the CDR3 is TGTGCCAGCAATAGGGACAGCTTTACCGGGGAGCTGTTTTTT.

This clone was observed a few times. The chain combines TRBV2 with TRBJ1-1, with 7 bases aligning to TRBD1. CDR1 is SNHLY, CDR2 FYNNEI, per germline. This CDR3 contains 14 residues. The V and J ends lost 6 bases and 2 bases, in that order; junction bases with no gene match: 6. The CDR3 here is CASRLTGPNTEAFF. As DNA, the CDR3 is TGTGCCAGCAGGCTGACAGGGCCTAACACTGAAGCTTTCTTT.

The chain uses TRBV7-2 and TRBJ2-2; 7 bases align to TRBD2. J was trimmed by 1 base and V by 2 bases; bases with no gene match: 7. Germline loops: CDR1 SGHTA, CDR2 FQGNSA. The CDR3 is made up of 17 amino acids. The CDR3 region is CASSLTPSGLNTGELFF. CDR3 in DNA: TGTGCCAGCAGCTTAACCCCTAGCGGACTGAACACCGGGGAGCTGTTTTTT. The whole variable domain, remainder taken from reference TRBV7-2 and TRBJ2-2, is GAGVSQSPSNKVTEKGKDVELRCDPISGHTALYWYRQSLGQGLEFLIYFQGNSAPDKSGLPSDRFSAERTGGSVSTLTIQRTQQEDSAVYLCASSLTPSGLNTGELFFGEGSRLTVL.

V gene TRBV5-1 combines with J gene TRBJ2-5; D ambiguous. Trimming took off 0 bases at V and 4 bases at J, with 4 bases between the two ends. Germline V gene sequence: CDR1 SGHRS, CDR2 YFSETQ. There are 12 residues in the CDR3. The chain's CDR3 is CASSLESETQYF. CDR3 nucleotides: TGCGCCAGCAGCTTGGAGTCAGAGACCCAGTACTTC.

Only a few counts were recorded for this clone. The rearrangement links TRBV6-1 to TRBJ1-6, with a possible D match to TRBD1 (6 bases). Germline V gives CDR1 MNHNS, CDR2 SASEGT. V shed 6 bases and J shed 5 bases, with 11 bases lying between them. The CDR3 is 14 amino acids. CDR3 DNA: TGTGCCAGCAGCTTCCGGGACAATAATTCACCCCTCCACTTT. It specifies CASSFRDNNSPLHF.

J is TRBJ1-6 and V is TRBV6-5, with TRBD1 matching over 7 bases. CDR3 length: 15 residues. Germline values: CDR1 MNHEY, CDR2 SVGAGI. V was pared by 6 bases and J by 5 bases, with 7 bases of the junction left unmatched. The CDR3 bases are TGTGCCAGCAGCCGACAGGGAAGGGATAATTCACCCCTCCACTTT. Protein sequence: CASSRQGRDNSPLHF.

V and J are TRBV7-2 and TRBJ1-3, with D possibly being TRBD1 (5 bases). V gave up 4 bases and J gave up 4 bases, with 5 bases separating them. The CDR3 runs 12 residues. Germline V gene data show CDR1 as SGHTA and CDR2 as FQGNSA. The CDR3: CASSYRGNTIYF. The CDR3 coding sequence is TGTGCCAGCAGCTACAGGGGAAACACCATATATTTT.

This chain connects TRBV6-5 to TRBJ2-5; TRBD1 matches 8 bases. Germline CDR1 MNHEY, CDR2 SVGAGI. The CDR3 is made up of 14 amino acids. V was pared by 6 bases and J by 1 base, with 4 bases of the junction left unmatched. CDR3 sequence (DNA): TGTGCCAGCAGCCGTACAGGGGGCCAAGAGACCCAGTACTTC. Translating gives CASSRTGGQETQYF.

This chain uses TRBV6-1 with TRBJ2-4; D is possibly TRBD1 (6 bases). The CDR3 loop spans 13 amino acids. V dropped 6 bases and J dropped 5 bases, with 11 bases sitting between them. Germline V CDR1 and CDR2: MNHNS, SASEGT. The CDR3 region is CASRAGGENIQYF. DNA of the CDR3: TGTGCCAGCAGGGCTGGGGGCGAAAACATTCAGTACTTC.